These 12 T cell receptor beta chains were all obtained from the same sample, sequenced in a study of T cell responses to AZD1222 COVID-19 vaccine. The assay was immunoSEQ multiplex PCR, and TCRdb's table has in-frame clones only and misses some. Counted here are over 100,000 clones, 70% to 90% occurring once; the ten biggest clones make up roughly 2.4%. The input for sequencing was peripheral blood, taken on day 0 of AZD1222 vaccination. Receptor source: an adult in good health.

This chain uses TRBV7-2 with TRBJ1-2; unclear D gene. Trimming stripped 2 bases from V and 2 bases from J, with 6 bases between. The CDR3 covers 13 residues. Germline loops: CDR1 SGHTA, CDR2 FQGNSA. The DNA of the CDR3 is TGTGCCAGCAGCTTAAAACGGAACTATGGCTACACCTTC. Its translation is CASSLKRNYGYTF.

This clone has more than one count but fewer than ten. This chain connects TRBV28 to TRBJ1-1, with D possibly being TRBD1 (5 bases). This CDR3 comprises 14 residues. With 3 bases removed from V and 0 bases from J, the gap between germline ends came to 8 bases. Germline V CDR1 and CDR2: MDHEN, SYDVKM. CDR3 protein: CASSFSGMNTEAFF. The CDR3 region has the DNA TGTGCCAGCAGTTTCTCAGGGATGAACACTGAAGCTTTCTTT.

This rearrangement joins TRBV5-1 to TRBJ2-7; the D is unclear. V was shortened by 3 bases and J by 6 bases, with 13 bases between the two germline ends. Germline CDR1 SGHRS, CDR2 YFSETQ. CDR3 length equals 13 residues. CDR3 nucleotides: TGCGCCAGCAGCTCTGACCCCGCCGCCGAGCAGTACTTC. The encoded protein is CASSSDPAAEQYF.

This rearrangement joins TRBV28 to TRBJ2-7; 11 bases agree with TRBD2. V lost 6 bases, J lost 1 base, and 2 bases stayed unmatched. The CDR3 runs to 14 residues. Germline V gene lookup returns CDR1 MDHEN and CDR2 SYDVKM. The CDR3 DNA reads TGTGCCAGCAGAGGGACTAGCGGTTCCTACGAGCAGTACTTC. It encodes CASRGTSGSYEQYF.

This clone was detected only a few times. The chain joins TRBV25-1 to TRBJ1-1; the match to TRBD1 covers 9 bases. The CDR3 contains 12 residues. Germline-derived CDR1 and CDR2 are MGHDK and SYGVNS. Trimming removed 8 bases from V and 3 bases from J; junction bases left unmatched: 1. The CDR3 DNA sequence: TGTGCCAGCGGGACAGGGTACACTGAAGCTTTCTTT. The encoded protein is CASGTGYTEAFF.

The chain combines TRBV11-3 with TRBJ2-1; 14 nucleotides match TRBD2. The CDR3 has 17 residues. Looked up from germline, CDR1 is SGHNT and CDR2 is YENEEA. V lost 5 bases to trimming and J lost 3 bases; unmatched junction nucleotides: 6. CDR3 DNA sequence: TGTGCCAGCAGCCCCGGGACTAGCGGGAGTGGCTACAATGAGCAGTTCTTC. This gives the protein CASSPGTSGSGYNEQFF.

This chain joins TRBV25-1 and TRBJ1-4, with 7 nucleotides matching TRBD1. Trimming cost V 3 bases and J 4 bases; bases outside gene matches: 2. CDR1 is MGHDK and CDR2 is SYGVNS in the germline V gene. The CDR3 runs to 14 residues. CDR3 DNA: TGTGCCAGCAGTGAGACAGGGTTTAATGAAAAACTGTTTTTT. Translation: CASSETGFNEKLFF. Using reference TRBV25-1 and TRBJ1-4 for the parts outside the CDR3, the full variable domain is EADIYQTPRYLVIGTGKKITLECSQTMGHDKMYWYQQDPGMELHLIHYSYGVNSTEKGDLSSESTVSRIRTEHFPLTLESARPSHTSQYLCASSETGFNEKLFFGSGTQLSVL.

The chain recombines TRBV28 with TRBJ1-2; TRBD1 aligns across 9 bases. With 2 bases clipped from V and 5 bases from J, the junction kept 3 bases outside the gene matches. CDR1 MDHEN and CDR2 SYDVKM come from the germline V gene. This CDR3 is 14 amino acids long. The chain's CDR3 is CASSLTTGGYGYTF. The CDR3 nucleotides read TGTGCCAGCAGTTTAACGACAGGGGGGTATGGCTACACCTTC.

J is TRBJ1-4 and V is TRBV15; 8 bases match TRBD1. The CDR3 covers 15 residues. Germline-derived CDR1 and CDR2 are LNHNV and YYDKDF (reference sequence). V shed 5 bases and J 3 bases; nucleotides not matched to a gene: 5. CDR3 residues: CATSRGTGPNEKLFF. CDR3 nucleotides: TGTGCCACCAGCCGAGGGACAGGACCTAATGAAAAACTGTTTTTT. Together with reference TRBV15 and TRBJ1-4, the CDR3 gives the full variable domain: DAMVIQNPRYQVTQFGKPVTLSCSQTLNHNVMYWYQQKSSQAPKLLFHYYDKDFNNEADTPDNFQSRRPNTSFCFLDIRSPGLGDTAMYLCATSRGTGPNEKLFFGSGTQLSVL.

The sample holds a few counts of this clone. This chain uses TRBV27 with TRBJ1-2, with D maybe TRBD1 (5 bases). Germline values: CDR1 MNHEY, CDR2 SMNVEV (reference sequence). V lost 3 bases, J lost 4 bases, and 9 bases lay in between. The CDR3 extends over 13 amino acids. The CDR3 DNA is TGTGCCAGCAGTTTCCCGGGGGGCTATGGCTACACCTTC. It specifies CASSFPGGYGYTF.

This clone was seen once. This chain links TRBV19 with TRBJ1-2; 8 nucleotides match TRBD1. This CDR3 region has 15 residues. Losses at the gene ends were 7 bases for V and 7 bases for J; bases not matched to a gene: 14. Germline V gives CDR1 LNHDA, CDR2 SQIVND (reference sequence). CDR3 sequence: CASTPEGQGAFGYTF. For the CDR3, the DNA is TGTGCCAGTACCCCGGAGGGGCAGGGGGCTTTTGGCTACACCTTC. The variable domain in full, with the rest retrieved from reference TRBV19 and TRBJ1-2, is DGGITQSPKYLFRKEGQNVTLSCEQNLNHDAMYWYRQDPGQGLRLIYYSQIVNDFQKGDIAEGYSVSREKKESFPLTVTSAQKNPTAFYLCASTPEGQGAFGYTFGSGTRLTVV.

This clone was seen only once. The rearrangement joins TRBV5-1 to TRBJ2-7, with TRBD2 matching 9 bases. Looked up from germline, CDR1 is SGHRS and CDR2 is YFSETQ. The CDR3 runs 15 residues. The J segment lost 0 bases and the V segment lost 0 bases, leaving 1 base of the junction unmatched. The CDR3 here is CASSLGLADSYEQYF. CDR3 sequence (DNA): TGCGCCAGCAGCTTGGGACTAGCGGACTCCTACGAGCAGTACTTC.